A selection of T cell receptor beta chains follows, all from one sample in a study of identical twins. From the 5' RACE reads, TCRdb called clonotypes with MiXCR, one entry per CDR3 protein. In the table there are 1.5 million to 2 million distinct CDR3 sequences, roughly a third of which are singletons. Sequencing was done on a sample of cord blood. Source of these receptors: a newborn girl in good health. The CDR3 runs from the conserved cysteine through the conserved F or W. Each record gives: D gene, J gene, V gene, clone size, CDR3 protein, CDR3 DNA. D genes are given only for firm matches. The size field is filled for only some rows; it gives once, few, many or a size class.

>-|TRBJ2-2|TRBV7-7|-
CASSPDVGTGELFF
TGTGCTAGCAGTCCCGACGTGGGCACCGGGGAGCTGTTTTTT
>TRBD2|TRBJ2-7|TRBV28|-
CASRPLAGGFYEQYF
TGTGCCAGCAGGCCCCTAGCGGGAGGATTCTACGAGCAGTACTTC
>-|TRBJ2-4|TRBV2|-
CASLLAKNIQYF
TGTGCCAGCTTACTAGCCAAAAACATTCAGTACTTC
>-|TRBJ1-4|TRBV24-1|many
CATSDLMGEEAEKLFF
TGTGCCACCAGTGATTTGATGGGCGAGGAGGCGGAAAAACTGTTTTTT
>-|TRBJ2-3|TRBV2|few
CASILGLTPRPDTQYF
TGTGCCAGCATCCTAGGTCTAACTCCGCGGCCCGATACGCAGTATTTT
>-|TRBJ1-1|TRBV12-3/TRBV12-4|few
CASSLSGQGAFF
TGTGCCAGCAGTTTATCAGGGCAGGGGGCTTTCTTT
>-|TRBJ2-4|TRBV12-3/TRBV12-4|many
CASSLRSIQYF
TGTGCCAGCAGTTTAAGGAGCATTCAGTACTTC
>-|TRBJ2-1|TRBV7-2|-
CASSLSPYQAPSYNEQFF
TGTGCCAGCAGCTTAAGTCCGTATCAGGCTCCCTCCTACAATGAGCAGTTCTTC
>TRBD2|TRBJ2-1|TRBV15|-
CATSRDLLAEQFF
TGTGCCACCAGCAGAGATTTACTAGCGGAGCAGTTCTTC
>-|TRBJ2-7|TRBV20-1|-
CGAVSYEQYF
TGCGGTGCGGTCTCCTACGAGCAGTACTTC
>TRBD2|TRBJ2-7|TRBV3-1|-
CASSQDGGLAYNEQYF
TGTGCCAGCAGCCAAGATGGGGGACTAGCTTACAATGAGCAGTACTTC
>-|TRBJ2-7|TRBV2|-
CASISQGSYEQYF
TGTGCCAGCATAAGCCAAGGCAGCTACGAGCAGTACTTC
>-|TRBJ2-3|TRBV3-1|few
CASSPKQGDTQYF
TGTGCCAGCAGCCCCAAGCAGGGAGATACGCAGTATTTT
>-|TRBJ2-3|TRBV15|few
CATSPRSGTRTPDTQYF
TGTGCCACCAGCCCCCGTTCGGGAACCCGTACGCCAGATACGCAGTATTTT
>-|TRBJ1-5|TRBV21-1|-
CASSRGGNPNQPQHF
TGTGCCAGCAGCCGAGGGGGCAATCCTAATCAGCCCCAGCATTTT
>TRBD1|TRBJ1-2|TRBV9|many
CASSVEGGNYGYTF
TGTGCCAGCAGCGTAGAAGGGGGCAACTATGGCTACACCTTC
>-|TRBJ2-7|TRBV4-1|-
CASSQARGGYEQYF
TGCGCCAGCAGCCAAGCAAGGGGTGGATACGAGCAGTACTTC
>TRBD1|TRBJ2-1|TRBV10-3|few
CAIKQTGGSYNEQFF
TGTGCCATCAAGCAGACAGGGGGCTCCTACAATGAGCAGTTCTTC
>-|TRBJ2-7|TRBV20-1|-
CSALRLPRSYEQYF
TGCAGTGCTCTCCGGCTCCCGAGGTCCTACGAGCAGTACTTC
>TRBD1|TRBJ1-2|TRBV24-1|many
CATSDPGQGNYGYTF
TGTGCCACCAGTGACCCCGGACAGGGGAACTATGGCTACACCTTC
>TRBD1|TRBJ2-6|TRBV27|-
CASSRVQGAHGANVLTF
TGTGCCAGCAGTCGGGTACAGGGGGCTCATGGGGCCAACGTCCTGACTTTC
>-|TRBJ2-5|TRBV20-1|-
CIASPLVLQETQYF
TGCATTGCTAGCCCCTTGGTTCTACAAGAGACCCAGTACTTC
>-|TRBJ1-3|TRBV7-8|-
CASSLSRTASRGNTIYF
TGTGCCAGCAGCTTATCCCGGACAGCCTCGAGGGGAAACACCATATATTTT
>-|TRBJ2-7|TRBV29-1|-
CSVKSRQGTYEQYF
TGCAGCGTCAAAAGTAGGCAGGGGACCTACGAGCAGTACTTC
>TRBD2|TRBJ2-7|TRBV28|-
CASSSREILAGPTYEQYF
TGTGCCAGCAGTTCCCGCGAAATACTAGCGGGACCCACCTACGAGCAGTACTTC
>-|TRBJ2-1|TRBV20-1|-
CSARGGGDNEQFF
TGCAGTGCTAGAGGTGGTGGGGACAATGAGCAGTTCTTC